This T cell receptor (beta chain) emerged from a study of blood T cell repertoires in COVID-19. Study-level background: The study drew acute and convalescent COVID-19 samples from the United States, Italy and Spain.

V lost 6 bases, J lost 5 bases, and 20 bases lay in between. The CDR3 sequence is 16 residues long. The germline CDR1 and CDR2 sequences are SGHDT and YYEEEE. Profiled with immunoSEQ multiplex PCR; TCRdb holds only in-frame clones, not every one. Found here are over 200,000 clones, 81% of them singletons; the top ten hold 7.5% to 9%. V and J are TRBV5-6 and TRBJ1-4; D ambiguous. Source material: peripheral blood. This TCR was recovered from a woman older than 75 with acute or convalescent COVID-19. The DNA for the CDR3 is TGTGCCAGCACCAGGCGATCTCTCCAGTCAAATGAAAAACTGTTTTTT. Translating it yields CASTRRSLQSNEKLFF.